The next 21 T cell receptor beta chains were all read from a single sample in a study of cytomegalovirus exposure and HLA in healthy donors. This PCR relied on a set of 60 Vbeta primers and 13 Jbeta primers. Sequencing was performed with immunoSEQ multiplex PCR; in TCRdb, only in-frame clones are kept and a portion is missing. Among 120,000 or so clones, about four fifths were seen once, and the ten largest hold roughly 2%. The specimen sequenced was PBMCs. These receptors came from a man aged 18 to 30 in good health and CMV-seronegative.

The chain recombines TRBV7-2 with TRBJ1-5, with D possibly TRBD1 on 6 matching bases. This CDR3 contains 16 residues. Germline assignment: CDR1 SGHTA and CDR2 FQGNSA. Trimming stripped 0 bases from V and 2 bases from J, with 11 bases between. The CDR3 reads CASSLAQGLGNQPQHF. The DNA of the CDR3 is TGTGCCAGCAGCTTAGCCCAGGGGTTGGGCAATCAGCCCCAGCATTTT.

V usage is TRBV9 and J usage is TRBJ1-6, with TRBD1 identical over 12 bases. The V segment lost 4 bases and the J segment 7 bases; nucleotides outside the gene matches: 3. CDR3 length: 15 residues. CDR1 and CDR2 (germline): SGDLS, YYNGEE. The CDR3 nucleotides are TGTGCCAGCAGCACCGGGACAGGGGGCAATTCACCCCTCCACTTT. It translates to CASSTGTGGNSPLHF.

The chain couples TRBV2 to TRBJ2-3; 10 positions match TRBD2. Germline V gene data show CDR1 as SNHLY and CDR2 as FYNNEI. Losses at the gene ends were 1 base for V and 3 bases for J; bases not matched to a gene: 1. The CDR3 consists of 15 residues. CDR3 bases: TGTGCCAGCAGTGAAGAGGGACTAGCGACAGATACGCAGTATTTT. Protein sequence: CASSEEGLATDTQYF.

This sequence joins TRBV21-1 and TRBJ1-2; the table calls TRBD1, which could not be checked here. TRBV21-1 is a listed pseudogene. The CDR3 is 13 residues long. In DNA form, the CDR3 reads TGTGCCAGCAGCCCCACCCGACAGATCGGCTACACCTTC. This encodes CASSPTRQIGYTF.

This clone was detected once. The J gene is TRBJ1-2, the V gene TRBV5-1; no reliable D call. Germline CDR1 SGHRS, CDR2 YFSETQ. Trimming shortened V by 1 base and J by 4 bases, and 14 bases separated the two germline ends. The CDR3 loop spans 15 amino acids. The CDR3 region has the DNA TGCGCCAGCAGCTTGTACCGGGAAACAAGCTATGGCTACACCTTC. It codes for CASSLYRETSYGYTF.

The chain carries TRBV6-1 and TRBJ2-5, with 12 bases identical to TRBD2. Trimming removed 6 bases from V and 4 bases from J; junction bases left unmatched: 6. The V gene's germline CDR1 is MNHNS and CDR2 SASEGT. CDR3 length: 15 residues. CDR3 in DNA: TGTGCCAGCAGCCTAGCGGGAGGGCCCGGAGAGACCCAGTACTTC. It specifies CASSLAGGPGETQYF.

The V call is TRBV10-2, the J call TRBJ2-3, with 10 bases aligning to TRBD2. Trimming removed 11 bases from V and 3 bases from J; junction bases left unmatched: 8. CDR1 and CDR2 from the germline V gene are WSHSY and SAAADI. The CDR3 has 14 residues. Here the CDR3 reads CAGASGSLTDTQYF. CDR3 DNA: TGCGCCGGCGCTAGCGGGAGTCTTACAGATACGCAGTATTTT.

In this sample, this clone turned up a few times. The V gene is TRBV7-8, the J gene TRBJ2-1; 8 bases agree with TRBD2. This CDR3 spans 15 amino acids. V shed 5 bases, J shed 7 bases, and the junction held 10 bases outside the gene matches. Germline loops: CDR1 SGHVS, CDR2 FQNEAQ. The CDR3 nucleotides read TGTGCCAGCAGCCCCGGGAGGGCCCCAGCGAATGAGCAGTTCTTC. This sequence encodes CASSPGRAPANEQFF.

The DNA for the CDR3 is TGTGCCAGCAAGGGGGACACCGGGGAGCTGTTTTTT. It specifies CASKGDTGELFF. The chain couples TRBV9 to TRBJ2-2; a possible D gene is TRBD1 (6 bases). Trimming shortened V by 6 bases and J by 3 bases, and 6 bases separated the two germline ends. In germline, CDR1 is SGDLS, CDR2 YYNGEE. This CDR3 has 12 residues.

This clone was detected a few times. The chain recombines TRBV18 with TRBJ1-2; 9 bases fit TRBD1. Germline assignment: CDR1 KGHSH and CDR2 LQKENI. The CDR3 contains 13 residues. V lost 3 bases, J lost 8 bases, and 4 bases stayed unmatched. In DNA, the CDR3 is TGTGCCAGCTCACCCGGGACAGGGTTCGGCTACACCTTC. This sequence encodes CASSPGTGFGYTF.

This chain uses TRBV28 with TRBJ1-1, with D perhaps TRBD1 (6 bases). The V end was cut by 5 bases, the J end by 1 base, with 14 bases between. Germline V gene lookup returns CDR1 MDHEN and CDR2 SYDVKM. This CDR3 is built from 15 residues. CDR3 loop: CASSQSGRGNTEAFF. The CDR3 DNA follows: TGTGCCAGCAGTCAATCCGGCAGGGGGAACACTGAAGCTTTCTTT. Complete variable domain (other parts from reference TRBV28 and TRBJ1-1): DVKVTQSSRYLVKRTGEKVFLECVQDMDHENMFWYRQDPGLGLRLIYFSYDVKMKEKGDIPEGYSVSREKKERFSLILESASTNQTSMYLCASSQSGRGNTEAFFGQGTRLTVV.

The V call is TRBV28, the J call TRBJ2-3, with a tentative D call TRBD2 (6 bases). Trimming pared 7 bases from V and 1 base from J, leaving 12 bases between. The CDR3 loop spans 14 amino acids. In germline, CDR1 is MDHEN, CDR2 SYDVKM. Here the CDR3 reads CASIGGTGTDTQYF. Here the CDR3 DNA reads TGTGCCAGCATTGGGGGGACCGGCACAGATACGCAGTATTTT. The full variable domain, its missing parts supplied by reference TRBV28 and TRBJ2-3, is DVKVTQSSRYLVKRTGEKVFLECVQDMDHENMFWYRQDPGLGLRLIYFSYDVKMKEKGDIPEGYSVSREKKERFSLILESASTNQTSMYLCASIGGTGTDTQYFGPGTRLTVL.

The CDR3 loop is CSSTHSRQGRNEQFF. CDR3 DNA: TGTAGCAGCACCCACAGCCGACAGGGACGGAATGAGCAGTTCTTC. V gene TRBV6-6 combines with J gene TRBJ2-1; 7 nucleotides line up with TRBD1. The CDR3 contains 15 residues. Germline V gene sequence: CDR1 MNHNY, CDR2 SVGAGI (reference sequence).

The gene calls are TRBV6-5 and TRBJ1-2; 8 nucleotides line up with TRBD1. Germline-derived CDR1 and CDR2 are MNHEY and SVGAGI. CDR3 length: 15 residues. With V trimmed by 2 bases and J by 3 bases, 5 bases remained unmatched. The chain's CDR3 is CASSYPGQGHYGYTF. The CDR3 coding sequence is TGTGCCAGCAGTTACCCTGGACAGGGCCACTATGGCTACACCTTC.

This clone occurred once. The chain couples TRBV5-1 to TRBJ2-1; 7 bases map to TRBD2. J was trimmed by 8 bases and V by 3 bases; bases with no gene match: 14. The CDR3 contains 16 residues. Germline-derived CDR1 and CDR2 are SGHRS and YFSETQ. The CDR3 spells CASSSLPPGGGDEQFF. The CDR3 coding sequence is TGCGCCAGCAGCTCCCTCCCCCCGGGGGGAGGGGATGAGCAGTTCTTC.

This clone was detected a few times. The chain is built from TRBV5-1 and TRBJ1-5; TRBD1 aligns across 8 bases. Germline V lookup: CDR1 SGHRS, CDR2 YFSETQ. V was clipped by 1 base and J by 5 bases; unmatched bases: 5. The CDR3 runs 15 residues. The CDR3 loop reads CASSLRQGPDQPQHF. In DNA form, the CDR3 reads TGCGCCAGCAGCTTGAGACAGGGGCCAGATCAGCCCCAGCATTTT.

The chain has TRBV19 and TRBJ1-2; a possible D gene is TRBD1 (6 bases). Germline CDR1 LNHDA, CDR2 SQIVND (reference sequence). The CDR3 length is 13 residues. Trimming took off 8 bases at V and 4 bases at J, with 14 bases between the two ends. The CDR3: CASSEQGTYGYTF. The CDR3 DNA sequence: TGTGCCAGTTCCGAGCAGGGGACCTATGGCTACACCTTC.

The chain has TRBV13 and TRBJ2-3, with 7 bases fitting TRBD2. Germline CDR1 reads PRHDT; CDR2 reads FYEKMQ (reference sequence). With V trimmed by 2 bases and J by 0 bases, 11 bases remained unmatched. The CDR3 covers 18 residues. CDR3 coding DNA: TGTGCCAGCAGCTTAAGTAGGCGAGGGACTACTAGCACAGATACGCAGTATTTT. This translates into CASSLSRRGTTSTDTQYF.

This clone was observed a handful of times. This CDR3 is CASSPRTGSYEQYV. CDR3 bases: TGTGCCAGCAGCCCCCGGACAGGCTCCTACGAGCAGTACGTC. This rearrangement joins TRBV7-9 to TRBJ2-7, with 7 bases fitting TRBD1. This CDR3 has 14 amino acids. V lost 5 bases to trimming and J lost 0 bases; unmatched junction nucleotides: 4. The germline CDR1 and CDR2 sequences are SEHNR and FQNEAQ (reference sequence).

This clone was counted a single time. V gene TRBV13 combines with J gene TRBJ1-1; D remains unclear. Trimming left V 3 bases short and J 8 bases short, with 19 bases between. Germline CDR1 and CDR2: PRHDT and FYEKMQ (reference sequence). This CDR3 is 15 amino acids long. The CDR3 DNA reads TGTGCCAGCAGCTTCACGGGTGGGTCGCCCGGCGAAGCTTTCTTT. Translated, it gives CASSFTGGSPGEAFF.

This clone has only a few counts. This chain connects TRBV6-6 to TRBJ1-5, with D perhaps TRBD1 (5 bases). The CDR3 length is 15 residues. Germline CDR1 is MNHNY and CDR2 is SVGAGI (reference sequence). Trimming pared 0 bases from V and 5 bases from J, leaving 11 bases between. CDR3 in amino acids: CASSYSSRDHQPQHF. The CDR3 coding sequence is TGTGCCAGCAGTTACTCTTCCAGGGATCATCAGCCCCAGCATTTT.